This T cell receptor beta chain was recovered during a study of identical twins. Study-level results: The analysis was cross-sectional rather than longitudinal within donors. Fewer insertions were carried by abundant cord blood beta clonotypes, but none was seen in memory repertoires. Out-of-frame alpha sequences shared by twins showed excess low generation probability.

The V end lost 4 bases, the J end lost 3 bases, and 10 bases lay between the germline ends. CDR1 and CDR2 (germline): MNHEY, SVGAGI. The CDR3 is 13 residues long. Worth noting for this clonotype: The target antigen is unknown.

TCRdb fed the 5' RACE reads into MiXCR, producing one record per CDR3 protein. This table holds fewer than 250,000 distinct CDR3 sequences, approximately 7% found once. The same data also contributed to another study, on yellow fever vaccine responses in identical twins.

This clonotype was sampled from a woman aged 18-35 years in good health. The sample comprised memory (CD45RO+) T cells sorted from blood. The chain has TRBV6-5 and TRBJ2-7; weak D call: TRBD1 (6 bases). CDR3 in amino acids: CASSSDSYYEQYF. CDR3 in DNA: TGTGCCAGCAGTTCGGACAGTTACTACGAGCAGTACTTC.